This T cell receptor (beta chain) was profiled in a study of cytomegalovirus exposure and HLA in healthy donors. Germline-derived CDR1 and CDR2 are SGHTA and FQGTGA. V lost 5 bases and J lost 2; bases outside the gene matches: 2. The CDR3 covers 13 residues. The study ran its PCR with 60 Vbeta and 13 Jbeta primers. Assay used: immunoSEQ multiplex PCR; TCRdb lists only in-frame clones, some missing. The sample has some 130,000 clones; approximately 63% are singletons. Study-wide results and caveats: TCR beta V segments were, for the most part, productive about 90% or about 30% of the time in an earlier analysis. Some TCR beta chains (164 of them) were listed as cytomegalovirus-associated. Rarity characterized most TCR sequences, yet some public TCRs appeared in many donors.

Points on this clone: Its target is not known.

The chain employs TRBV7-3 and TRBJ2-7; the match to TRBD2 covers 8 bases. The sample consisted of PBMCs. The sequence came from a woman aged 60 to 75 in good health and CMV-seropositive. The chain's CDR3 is CASSPGGAYEQYF. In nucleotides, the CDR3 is TGTGCCAGCAGCCCGGGAGGGGCCTACGAGCAGTACTTC.